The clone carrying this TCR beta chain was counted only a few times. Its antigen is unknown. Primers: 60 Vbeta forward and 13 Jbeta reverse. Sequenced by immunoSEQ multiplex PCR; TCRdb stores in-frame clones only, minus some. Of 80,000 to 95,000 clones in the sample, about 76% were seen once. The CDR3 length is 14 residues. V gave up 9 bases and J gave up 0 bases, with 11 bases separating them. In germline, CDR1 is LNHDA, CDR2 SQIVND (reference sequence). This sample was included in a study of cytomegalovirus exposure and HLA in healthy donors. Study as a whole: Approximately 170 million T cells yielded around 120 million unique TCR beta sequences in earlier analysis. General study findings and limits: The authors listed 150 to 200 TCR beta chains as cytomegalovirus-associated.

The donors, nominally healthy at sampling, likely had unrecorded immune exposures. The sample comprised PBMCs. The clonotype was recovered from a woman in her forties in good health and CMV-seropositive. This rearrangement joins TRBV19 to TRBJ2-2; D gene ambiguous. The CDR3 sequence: CASRLLANTGELFF. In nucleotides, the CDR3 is TGTGCCAGCCGACTCCTAGCGAACACCGGGGAGCTGTTTTTT.